What follows is one T cell receptor (beta chain) and its context. RNA totalling about 0.45 to 1 ug underwent reverse transcription with random hexamers. Amplification of TCR beta CDR3 by immunoSEQ multiplex PCR spanned 54 Vbeta and 13 Jbeta. TCRdb reanalysed the immunoSEQ multiplex PCR reads using MiXCR and keeps one entry per CDR3 protein. The repertoire holds some 110,000 distinct CDR3 sequences, 90% to 95% seen once, with roughly 0.088% in the top ten. This CDR3 is built from 18 residues. The V gene lost 3 bases and the J gene lost 0 bases, with 21 bases spanning the gap. Germline V CDR1 and CDR2: MDHEN, SYDVKM. This sample stems from a study of CD8 T cells in Susac syndrome.

The origin of this receptor is a human donor with multiple sclerosis. Sequencing used CD4+ T cells from PBMCs. The chain links TRBV28 to TRBJ2-7; D gene uncertain. The CDR3 loop reads CASSLWGSGDLSSYEQYF. CDR3 DNA sequence: TGTGCCAGCAGTTTGTGGGGATCTGGGGATTTAAGCTCCTACGAGCAGTACTTC.